There are a few counts of the clone carrying this T cell receptor beta chain. What it recognizes is unknown. The record originates from a study of persistence of HIV-infected CD4 T cells. Study-wide findings and caveats: Proviral oligoclonality tracked with TCR oligoclonality within the same sorted cells. Degenerate expanded CDR3beta sequences were enriched among CMV- and Gag-responding cells.

Sequencing used immunoSEQ version 4 in survey mode. Assay: immunoSEQ multiplex PCR; the TCRdb copy retains only in-frame clones and omits some. Counted here are 35,000 to 45,000 clones, 88% occurring once; the ten biggest clones make up 0.4% to 0.5%. Germline-derived CDR1 and CDR2 are LGHDT and YNNKEL (reference sequence). The V end lost 4 bases, the J end lost 2 bases, and 12 bases lay between the germline ends. The CDR3 loop spans 14 amino acids. Nonspecific anti-CD3/anti-CD28 bead stimulation represents the broad CD4+ T cell repertoire. CD4+ T cells upregulating both CD40 ligand and CD69 were sorted as responding cells.

This rearrangement joins TRBV3-1 (or the pseudogene TRBV3-2) to TRBJ2-7; D remains unclear. The clonotype comes from an adult woman with HIV who was CMV-seropositive. This sample comprised CD4+ T cells sorted from PBMCs after 18-hour stimulation, obtained from a patient who received antiretroviral therapy. CDR3 loop: CASSPPDRTYEQYF. CDR3 nucleotide sequence: TGTGCCAGCAGCCCACCAGACCGAACCTACGAGCAGTACTTC.